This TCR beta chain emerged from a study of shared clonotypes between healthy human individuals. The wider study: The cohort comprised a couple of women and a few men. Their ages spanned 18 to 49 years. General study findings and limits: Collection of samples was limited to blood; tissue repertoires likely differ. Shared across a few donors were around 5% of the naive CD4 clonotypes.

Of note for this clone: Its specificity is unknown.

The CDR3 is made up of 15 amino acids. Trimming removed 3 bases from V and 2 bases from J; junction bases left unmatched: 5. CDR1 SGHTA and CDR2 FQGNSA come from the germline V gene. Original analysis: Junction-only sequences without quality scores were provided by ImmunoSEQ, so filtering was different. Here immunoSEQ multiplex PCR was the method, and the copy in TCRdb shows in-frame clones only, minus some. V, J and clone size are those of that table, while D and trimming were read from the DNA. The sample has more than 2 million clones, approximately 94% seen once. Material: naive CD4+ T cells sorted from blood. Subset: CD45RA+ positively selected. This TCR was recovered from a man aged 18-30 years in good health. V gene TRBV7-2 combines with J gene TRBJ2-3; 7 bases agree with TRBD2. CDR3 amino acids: CASSLSGTVTDTQYF. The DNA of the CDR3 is TGTGCCAGCAGCTTGAGCGGGACCGTCACAGATACGCAGTATTTT.